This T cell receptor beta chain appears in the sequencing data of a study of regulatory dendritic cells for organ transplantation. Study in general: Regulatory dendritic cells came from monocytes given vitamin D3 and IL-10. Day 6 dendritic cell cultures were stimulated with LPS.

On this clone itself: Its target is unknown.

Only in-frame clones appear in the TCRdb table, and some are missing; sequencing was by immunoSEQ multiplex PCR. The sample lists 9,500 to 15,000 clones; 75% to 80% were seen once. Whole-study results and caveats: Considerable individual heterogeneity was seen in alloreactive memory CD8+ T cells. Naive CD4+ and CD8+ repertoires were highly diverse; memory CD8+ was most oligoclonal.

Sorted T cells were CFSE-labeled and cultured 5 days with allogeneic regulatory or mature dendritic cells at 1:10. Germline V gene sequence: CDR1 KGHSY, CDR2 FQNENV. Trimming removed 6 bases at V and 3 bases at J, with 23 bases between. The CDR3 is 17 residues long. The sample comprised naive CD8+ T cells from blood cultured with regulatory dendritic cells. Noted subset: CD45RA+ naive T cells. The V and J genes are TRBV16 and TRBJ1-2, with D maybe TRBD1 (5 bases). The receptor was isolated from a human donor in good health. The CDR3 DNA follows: TGTGCCAGCAGTCCTACTAAGAGACAGCAGGATCACTATGGCTACACCTTC. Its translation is CASSPTKRQQDHYGYTF. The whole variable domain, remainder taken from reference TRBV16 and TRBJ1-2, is GEEVAQTPKHLVRGEGQKAKLYCAPIKGHSYVFWYQQVLKNEFKFLISFQNENVFDETGMPKERFSAKCLPNSPCSLEIQATKLEDSAVYFCASSPTKRQQDHYGYTFGSGTRLTVV.